The 32 T cell receptor beta chains reported below all come from one sample, sequenced in a study of CXCR3-negative and CXCR3-positive naive CD8 T cells. Study-wide points: CXCR3-positive naive cells carried more hydrophobic TRB CDR3s than CXCR3-negative naive cells did.

cDNA libraries for TRB were generated by 5' RACE incorporating UMI labels. TCRdb re-called the 5' RACE reads, yielding one record per CDR3 amino acid sequence without DNA. Recorded for this sample: about 5,300 distinct CDR3 sequences. Their cognate antigens are unknown. Material for sequencing was naive CXCR3+ CD8+ T cells from blood. The subset is: CD45RO-CCR7+CD27+CD95- naive CD8+ T cells expressing CXCR3 (TNR3+). The receptor set was obtained from a human donor in good health. Some clones in this sample may be carry-over from other donors' samples.

The V gene is TRBV20-1, the J gene TRBJ2-5; no DNA is available, so the TRBD1 call from TCRdb remains unchecked. The CDR3 covers 13 residues. The germline V gene has CDR1 DFQATT and CDR2 SNEGSKA (reference sequence). CDR3: CSARVRGQETQYF.

This chain connects TRBV5-4 to TRBJ2-1; TCRdb lists TRBD1, though no DNA is available to test this call. Germline assignment: CDR1 SGHNT and CDR2 YYREEE (reference sequence). This CDR3 spans 14 amino acids. CDR3: CASSLVQGGDEQFF.

This rearrangement joins TRBV20-1 to TRBJ2-1; with no DNA, the TCRdb D assignment of TRBD1 cannot be verified. This CDR3 is built from 12 residues. CDR1 is DFQATT and CDR2 is SNEGSKA in the germline V gene (reference sequence). CDR3: CSARISGNEQFF.

By frequency, this clonotype registers medium-sized. This chain connects TRBV5-1 to TRBJ2-2. The CDR3 consists of 15 residues. Germline CDR1 SGHRS, CDR2 YFSETQ. The CDR3 sequence: CASSLATRPTGELFF.

The chain couples TRBV7-3 to TRBJ2-3; TCRdb outputs TRBD2, but without DNA this stays unchecked. Germline V gene lookup returns CDR1 SGHTA and CDR2 FQGTGA. The CDR3 loop spans 14 amino acids. The CDR3: CASSASGSADTQYF.

This sequence joins TRBV7-9 and TRBJ2-1. The CDR3 is made up of 13 amino acids. Germline V lookup: CDR1 SEHNR, CDR2 FQNEAQ (reference sequence). The chain's CDR3 is CASSTPLGFEQFF.

The chain combines TRBV11-3 with TRBJ2-5. The V gene's germline CDR1 is SGHNT and CDR2 YENEEA. There are 12 residues in the CDR3. This CDR3 is CASSHLEETQYF.

Measured by frequency, this clonotype is medium-sized (0.01 to 0.1%). This rearrangement joins TRBV7-2 to TRBJ1-2. The CDR3 has 14 amino acids. Germline-derived CDR1 and CDR2 are SGHTA and FQGNSA. The CDR3: CASSLIPSGDGYTF.

The V gene is TRBV19, the J gene TRBJ2-1; TCRdb selects TRBD2, and the lack of DNA leaves this call unchecked. CDR3 length: 15 amino acids. Per germline, CDR1 LNHDA and CDR2 SQIVND (reference sequence). CDR3 protein: CASSPTSGSSYEQFF.

This clonotype is labeled medium-sized based on frequency. The chain links TRBV20-1 to TRBJ1-2; TCRdb gives TRBD1 as the D gene, but with no DNA this cannot be confirmed. The CDR3 has 17 amino acids. Per germline, CDR1 DFQATT and CDR2 SNEGSKA (reference sequence). CDR3 residues: CSARDYGGQSLNYGYTF.

The gene calls are TRBV4-2 and TRBJ1-1; the D call from TCRdb, TRBD1, cannot be confirmed without DNA. CDR1 is LGHNA and CDR2 is YNFKEQ in the germline V gene. The length of the CDR3 is 18 residues. CDR3 amino acids: CASSQPPGQGTIYTEAFF.

Its frequency marks this clonotype as medium-sized. The rearrangement joins TRBV29-1 to TRBJ2-1; TCRdb reports TRBD1, a call that lacks DNA to check it against. The CDR3 runs 15 residues. From germline, CDR1 is SQVTM and CDR2 ANQGSEA. The CDR3 sequence is CSVDEGPGSYNEQFF.

This clonotype is identified as medium-sized from frequency. The chain combines TRBV20-1 with TRBJ2-2; TCRdb's D call, TRBD2, is unchecked because there is no DNA. The CDR3 extends over 15 amino acids. Germline V gene data show CDR1 as DFQATT and CDR2 as SNEGSKA (reference sequence). The CDR3: CSARSGTSNTGELFF.

V and J are TRBV25-1 and TRBJ2-1. CDR1 MGHDK and CDR2 SYGVNS come from the germline V gene. The CDR3 is made up of 11 amino acids. The CDR3 sequence: CASDLGNEQFF.

The chain joins TRBV7-9 to TRBJ2-3; absent DNA, TCRdb's TRBD1 call cannot be checked. Germline-derived CDR1 and CDR2 are SEHNR and FQNEAQ (reference sequence). CDR3 length equals 14 residues. The CDR3 sequence: CASSPGQRTDTQYF.

The chain has TRBV6-5 and TRBJ2-7; the D call from TCRdb, TRBD1, cannot be confirmed without DNA. Per germline, CDR1 MNHEY and CDR2 SVGAGI. The CDR3 is made up of 12 amino acids. The CDR3 protein is CASSGGSYEQYF.

This sequence joins TRBV7-2 and TRBJ2-5. The V gene's germline CDR1 is SGHTA and CDR2 FQGNSA. The CDR3 has 14 residues. The CDR3 loop is CASSGNYRVETQYF.

This chain uses TRBV7-9 with TRBJ2-3; TCRdb outputs TRBD1, but without DNA this stays unchecked. CDR3 length: 13 residues. Germline CDR1 is SEHNR and CDR2 is FQNEAQ (reference sequence). The CDR3 reads CASRRGETDTQYF.

The chain joins TRBV5-1 to TRBJ1-1; TCRdb's D gene call, TRBD1, goes unchecked for lack of DNA. The CDR3 totals 15 residues. CDR1 and CDR2 from the germline V gene are SGHRS and YFSETQ. The CDR3 spells CASSFRQLLNTEAFF.

This clonotype is deemed medium-sized by its frequency. V gene TRBV5-1 combines with J gene TRBJ2-1; TCRdb outputs TRBD2, but without DNA this stays unchecked. From germline, CDR1 is SGHRS and CDR2 YFSETQ. This CDR3 comprises 15 residues. This chain's CDR3 is CASSTGRASGNEQFF. Full variable domain (missing parts from reference TRBV5-1 and TRBJ2-1): KAGVTQTPRYLIKTRGQQVTLSCSPISGHRSVSWYQQTPGQGLQFLFEYFSETQRNKGNFPGRFSGRQFSNSRSEMNVSTLELGDSALYLCASSTGRASGNEQFFGPGTRLTVL.

Its frequency marks this clonotype as medium-sized (0.01 to 0.1%). The chain has TRBV7-8 and TRBJ1-1; TCRdb's D gene call, TRBD1, goes unchecked for lack of DNA. CDR3 length equals 13 residues. The germline V gene encodes CDR1 SGHVS and CDR2 FQNEAQ. The CDR3 sequence is CASQGHMNTEAFF. Full variable domain (rest looked up from reference TRBV7-8 and TRBJ1-1): GAGVSQSPRYKVAKRGQDVALRCDPISGHVSLFWYQQALGQGPEFLTYFQNEAQLDKSGLPSDRFFAERPEGSVSTLKIQRTQQEDSAVYLCASQGHMNTEAFFGQGTRLTVV.

This clonotype is identified as medium-sized from frequency. The chain has TRBV2 and TRBJ2-1. The CDR3 sequence is 14 residues long. Germline V lookup: CDR1 SNHLY, CDR2 FYNNEI. CDR3 sequence: CASSDRSSYNEQFF.

The CDR3 spells CSAGLAGGKYRSYEQYF. This chain connects TRBV29-1 to TRBJ2-7; TCRdb gives TRBD2 as the D gene, but with no DNA this cannot be confirmed. This CDR3 is 17 amino acids long. Germline V lookup: CDR1 SQVTM, CDR2 ANQGSEA.

By frequency, this clonotype is medium-sized. The V and J genes are TRBV5-1 and TRBJ2-5. Germline V CDR1 and CDR2: SGHRS, YFSETQ. This CDR3 has 14 amino acids. CDR3 amino acids: CASSFFFGQETQYF.

The chain is built from TRBV28 and TRBJ1-4; with no DNA, the TCRdb D assignment of TRBD1 cannot be verified. The CDR3 is 16 amino acids. Germline CDR1 reads MDHEN; CDR2 reads SYDVKM. CDR3 in amino acids: CASRRGTVATNEKLFF. The variable domain in full, with the rest retrieved from reference TRBV28 and TRBJ1-4, is DVKVTQSSRYLVKRTGEKVFLECVQDMDHENMFWYRQDPGLGLRLIYFSYDVKMKEKGDIPEGYSVSREKKERFSLILESASTNQTSMYLCASRRGTVATNEKLFFGSGTQLSVL.

The chain links TRBV9 to TRBJ2-1; the TCRdb call, TRBD2, lacks DNA for checking. This CDR3 spans 16 amino acids. CDR1 is SGDLS, CDR2 YYNGEE, per germline. CDR3 residues: CASSVDPSGGYNEQFF. Full variable domain (missing parts from reference TRBV9 and TRBJ2-1): DSGVTQTPKHLITATGQRVTLRCSPRSGDLSVYWYQQSLDQGLQFLIQYYNGEERAKGNILERFSAQQFPDLHSELNLSSLELGDSALYFCASSVDPSGGYNEQFFGPGTRLTVL.

The J gene is TRBJ2-5, the V gene TRBV29-1; the D call from TCRdb, TRBD1, cannot be confirmed without DNA. Looked up from germline, CDR1 is SQVTM and CDR2 is ANQGSEA. This CDR3 is 13 amino acids long. The CDR3 is CSVADSLQETQYF.

The chain joins TRBV7-7 to TRBJ2-1. CDR1 is SSHAT and CDR2 is FNYEAQ in the germline V gene (reference sequence). The CDR3 extends over 12 amino acids. This chain's CDR3 is CASSLVGNEQFF.

This clonotype is medium-sized by frequency. The chain recombines TRBV29-1 with TRBJ2-1. Germline loops: CDR1 SQVTM, CDR2 ANQGSEA. The CDR3 totals 14 residues. The CDR3 loop is CSVVSQSSYNEQFF.

This clonotype is identified as medium-sized from frequency. The rearrangement links TRBV20-1 to TRBJ1-5. Germline assignment: CDR1 DFQATT and CDR2 SNEGSKA (reference sequence). CDR3 size: 13 residues. CDR3 protein: CSASWMPDQPQHF.

This clonotype is labeled medium-sized based on frequency. The chain couples TRBV29-1 to TRBJ1-2; TCRdb designates TRBD1, a call that cannot be tested without DNA. The V gene's germline CDR1 is SQVTM and CDR2 ANQGSEA. The length of the CDR3 is 16 residues. CDR3 in amino acids: CSVEEEWDNRNYGYTF. Drawing the rest from reference TRBV29-1 and TRBJ1-2, the complete variable domain is SAVISQKPSRDICQRGTSLTIQCQVDSQVTMMFWYRQQPGQSLTLIATANQGSEATYESGFVIDKFPISRPNLTFSTLTVSNMSPEDSSIYLCSVEEEWDNRNYGYTFGSGTRLTVV.

According to its frequency, this clonotype is medium-sized. The rearrangement links TRBV29-1 to TRBJ2-2; TCRdb reports TRBD1, a call that lacks DNA to check it against. The CDR3 runs 15 residues. CDR1 SQVTM and CDR2 ANQGSEA come from the germline V gene. The CDR3 here is CSVESGQGTSGELFF.